Following are 3 T cell receptor beta chains from one sample sequenced in a study of radiotherapy plus CTLA-4 blockade in lung cancer. Profiled with immunoSEQ multiplex PCR; TCRdb holds only in-frame clones, not every one. The sample has 110,000 or so clones, about 77% seen once. The material was peripheral blood, obtained from a patient treated with radiotherapy plus ipilimumab. All receptors derive from a human donor with non-small cell lung cancer who had a partial response to radiotherapy plus ipilimumab.

The rearrangement uses TRBV27 and TRBJ2-6; no firm D call. V dropped 4 bases and J dropped 0 bases, with 16 bases sitting between them. CDR1 is MNHEY and CDR2 is SMNVEV in the germline V gene (reference sequence). CDR3 length: 18 residues. CDR3 sequence (DNA): TGTGCCAGCAGTTCCCAAAGTACAGATTTCTCTGGGGCCAACGTCCTGACTTTC. Protein: CASSSQSTDFSGANVLTF.

The V gene is TRBV2, the J gene TRBJ1-1; 8 bases are shared with TRBD1. Germline lookup yields CDR1 SNHLY and CDR2 FYNNEI. This CDR3 contains 14 residues. Losses at the gene ends were 10 bases for V and 6 bases for J; bases not matched to a gene: 13. CDR3 protein: CANGQGQFGSEAFF. CDR3 DNA: TGTGCCAACGGACAGGGACAGTTTGGATCTGAAGCTTTCTTT.

The chain has TRBV5-4 and TRBJ2-1; the match to TRBD2 covers 10 bases. Germline CDR1 and CDR2: SGHNT and YYREEE (reference sequence). CDR3 length equals 15 residues. V shed 3 bases, J shed 2 bases, and the junction held 2 bases outside the gene matches. The CDR3 sequence: CASSSGTSAYNEQFF. In DNA form, the CDR3 reads TGTGCCAGCAGCTCCGGGACTAGCGCCTACAATGAGCAGTTCTTC.